The entry below describes one T cell receptor beta chain. What antigen it recognizes has not been identified. It has no much larger one-base neighbor in the sample; base qualities were not kept. The sample is drawn from a study of blood T cell repertoires in COVID-19 (dated by TCRdb to 2018 to 2020). Notes on the research overall: Samples covering the acute and convalescent phases of COVID-19 were provided by collaborators in the United States, Italy and Spain. The material from the prospective study consisted of cDNA or gDNA derived from T cells, B-cell-depleted T cells, or PBMCs. Subjects who had been exposed to COVID-19, were actively infected with it, or had recovered from it provided the deeply sampled blood TCRbeta repertoires that made up the dataset. The repertoires were made available in a free public database intended to serve as a resource for research on the immune response to SARS-CoV-2. The samples were drawn from the first 160 participants of the ongoing ImmuneRACE study and from some 1,300 subjects provided by 6 global collaborators. The sample metadata nearly always contained a de-identified subject ID, COVID-19 status, age in years and sex. Where available, HLA class I and class II types were obtained from metadata supplied by the sample provider rather than from assay-based typing. What the research found in general, with its limitations: Clinical and demographic metadata were provided uncurated, with the amount varying by source and participant.

The immunoSEQ Assay, a bias-controlled multiplex PCR, was used to amplify TCRbeta CDR3 regions from genomic DNA. On the authors' methods: The number of nucleated cells in each sample was estimated by amplification of reference gene primers within the assay. Sequence reads were collapsed and filtered to measure the absolute abundance of every unique TCRbeta CDR3 rearrangement. Productive Simpson clonality was computed per sample as the square root of Simpson's diversity index over productive rearrangements. Drawn from immuneACCESS, this table holds only the in-frame rearrangements with V and J called that TCRdb kept. Clones are partly lost; checked studies trace under half to an unresolved V gene and leave the rest unexplained. D and trimming were read from the DNA, whereas the V and J calls and clone size are those reported in that table. This sample has around 70,000 clones in its table, and roughly 84% of those were observed once. The biggest ten clones account for roughly a tenth of the sample.

Clipping removes 1 base from V and 8 bases from J, with 6 as the unmatched junction base count. The CDR3 holds 16 amino acids from the cysteine to the phenylalanine. Kept here is only the CDR3 DNA, which spans 48 bases and is read in frame from base 1. According to the germline V gene, CDR1 reads SGHTA and CDR2 reads FQGNSA. Each collaborating institution followed its own protocols to collect whole blood in K2EDTA tubes. For TCRbeta analysis, collaborators shipped samples in one of three forms: frozen whole blood, isolated PBMCs, or DNA extracted from either of those sample types. Sequenced: peripheral blood. The receptor's source is a woman between 18 and 29 years old with acute or convalescent COVID-19. The chain is made from TRBV7-2 and TRBJ2-1; a stretch of 12 junction bases matches TRBD2. This receptor has the CDR3 CASSLGLAGENDEQFF. The DNA is as follows: TGTGCCAGCAGCTTAGGACTAGCGGGGGAGAACGATGAGCAGTTCTTC.